The present T cell receptor beta chain was sequenced within a study of blood T cell repertoires in COVID-19 (TCRdb year 2020). With respect to the entire study: Samples from collaborators originated in the United States, Italy and Spain and spanned both the acute and convalescent phases of COVID-19. HLA class I and class II types, where available, came from metadata supplied by the sample provider rather than from assay-based typing. The samples were drawn from two sources: the first 160 participants of the ongoing ImmuneRACE study, and 1,000 to 1,500 subjects contributed by 6 global collaborators. Subjects who had been exposed to COVID-19, were actively infected with it, or had recovered from it provided the deeply sampled blood TCRbeta repertoires that made up the dataset. The prospective study material was composed of cDNA or gDNA derived from T cells, B-cell-depleted T cells, or PBMCs. The sample metadata nearly always contained a de-identified subject ID, COVID-19 status, age in years and sex. The repertoires were released in a freely available public database meant as a resource for research on the immune response to SARS-CoV-2. What the study reported, not specific to this receptor: The quantity of clinical and demographic metadata differed by source and by participant and was supplied without curation.

Worth noting for this clone: Its antigen specificity is not known. Within one base of it there is no much larger clone, and no base qualities were kept.

Collaborating institutions collected whole blood in K2EDTA tubes following their own protocols. For TCRbeta analysis, collaborators shipped samples in one of three forms: frozen whole blood, isolated PBMCs, or DNA extracted from either of those sample types. The CDR3 starts with the cysteine, ends with the phenylalanine, and has 13 residues. The entry retains the CDR3 DNA only, 39 bases that are in frame from base 1. Per the germline V gene, MNHEY is the CDR1 and SVGEGT is the CDR2. Trimming at the junction amounts to 6 bases on V and 5 bases on J, and the germline ends lie 11 bases apart. TCRbeta CDR3 regions were amplified from genomic DNA by means of the immunoSEQ Assay, a bias-controlled multiplex PCR. Processing in the source paper ran as follows. Nucleated cell counts per sample were estimated from amplification of reference gene primers within the assay. To quantify the absolute abundance of each unique TCRbeta CDR3 rearrangement, sequence reads were collapsed and filtered. For each sample, productive Simpson clonality was calculated as the square root of Simpson's diversity index across productive rearrangements. This immuneACCESS table, as held by TCRdb, lists in-frame sequences with V and J called but not all clones. Of the missing ones, under half trace to an unresolved V gene in checked studies; the others have no known cause. That table furnishes V, J and clone size, whereas the DNA furnished D and trimming. In all, the sample holds around 68,000 clones, and more than 75% of those were seen once. The top ten clonotypes cover about 6.6% of the sample.

The rearranged chain carries TRBV6-2 or TRBV6-3 and TRBJ1-5; the best D guess is TRBD1, with 6 bases matching. This clonotype was sampled from a middle-aged man with active COVID-19. The sample consisted of peripheral blood. The CDR3 protein: CASSRGGDQPQHF. The base sequence is TGTGCCAGCAGCAGGGGAGGGGATCAGCCCCAGCATTTT.